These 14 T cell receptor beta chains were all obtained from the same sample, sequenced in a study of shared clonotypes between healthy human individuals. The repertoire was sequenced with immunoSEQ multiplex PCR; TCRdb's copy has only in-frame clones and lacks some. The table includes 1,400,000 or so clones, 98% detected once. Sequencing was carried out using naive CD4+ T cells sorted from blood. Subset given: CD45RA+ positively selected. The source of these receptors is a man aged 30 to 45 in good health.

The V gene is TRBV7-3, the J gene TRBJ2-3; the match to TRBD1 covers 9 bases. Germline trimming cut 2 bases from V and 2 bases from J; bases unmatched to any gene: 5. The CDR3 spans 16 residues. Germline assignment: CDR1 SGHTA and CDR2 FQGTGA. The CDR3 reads CASSLGQGIPTDTQYF. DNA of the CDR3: TGTGCCAGCAGCTTAGGACAGGGGATCCCCACAGATACGCAGTATTTT. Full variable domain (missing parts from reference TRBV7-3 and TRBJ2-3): GAGVSQTPSNKVTEKGKYVELRCDPISGHTALYWYRQSLGQGPEFLIYFQGTGAADDSGLPNDRFFAVRPEGSVSTLKIQRTERGDSAVYLCASSLGQGIPTDTQYFGPGTRLTVL.

The CDR3 DNA follows: TGCGCCAGCAGCTTGAGGTCGCGGACTAGCGGGAGAAACTACGAGCAGTACTTC. Residues: CASSLRSRTSGRNYEQYF. The V call is TRBV5-1, the J call TRBJ2-7, with 13 bases lining up with TRBD2. This CDR3 is built from 18 residues. Trimming removed 1 base from V and 3 bases from J; junction bases left unmatched: 10. CDR1 and CDR2 (germline): SGHRS, YFSETQ.

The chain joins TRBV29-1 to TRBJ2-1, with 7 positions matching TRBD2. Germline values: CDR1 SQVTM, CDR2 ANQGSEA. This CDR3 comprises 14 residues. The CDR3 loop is CSTVRGSSRNEQFF. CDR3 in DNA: TGCAGTACTGTCCGCGGGAGTAGTCGGAATGAGCAGTTCTTC.

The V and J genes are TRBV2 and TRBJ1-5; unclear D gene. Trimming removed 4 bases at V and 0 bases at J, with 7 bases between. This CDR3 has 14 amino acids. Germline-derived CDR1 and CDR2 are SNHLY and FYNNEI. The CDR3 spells CASSGQYSNQPQHF. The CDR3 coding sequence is TGTGCCAGCAGTGGGCAGTATAGCAATCAGCCCCAGCATTTT.

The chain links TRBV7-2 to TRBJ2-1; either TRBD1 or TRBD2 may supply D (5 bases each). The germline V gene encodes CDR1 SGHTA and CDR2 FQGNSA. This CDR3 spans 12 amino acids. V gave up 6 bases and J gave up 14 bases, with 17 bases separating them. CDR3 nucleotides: TGTGCCAGCAGTCGGGATGGGGGTCAAGAGTTCTTC. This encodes CASSRDGGQEFF.

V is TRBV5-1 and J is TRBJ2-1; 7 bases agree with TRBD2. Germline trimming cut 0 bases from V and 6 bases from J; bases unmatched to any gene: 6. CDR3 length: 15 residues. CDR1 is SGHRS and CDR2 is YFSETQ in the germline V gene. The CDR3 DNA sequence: TGCGCCAGCAGCTTGGAAGCGGGGCCCCTCAATGAGCAGTTCTTC. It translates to CASSLEAGPLNEQFF. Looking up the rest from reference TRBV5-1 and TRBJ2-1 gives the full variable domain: KAGVTQTPRYLIKTRGQQVTLSCSPISGHRSVSWYQQTPGQGLQFLFEYFSETQRNKGNFPGRFSGRQFSNSRSEMNVSTLELGDSALYLCASSLEAGPLNEQFFGPGTRLTVL.

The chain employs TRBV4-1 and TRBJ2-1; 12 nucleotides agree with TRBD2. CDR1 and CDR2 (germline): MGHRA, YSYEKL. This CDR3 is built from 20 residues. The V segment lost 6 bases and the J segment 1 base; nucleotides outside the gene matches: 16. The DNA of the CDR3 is TGCGCCAGCAGTCAACTCACGCTAGCGGGAGGGCCCTCATCCTACAATGAGCAGTTCTTC. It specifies CASSQLTLAGGPSSYNEQFF.

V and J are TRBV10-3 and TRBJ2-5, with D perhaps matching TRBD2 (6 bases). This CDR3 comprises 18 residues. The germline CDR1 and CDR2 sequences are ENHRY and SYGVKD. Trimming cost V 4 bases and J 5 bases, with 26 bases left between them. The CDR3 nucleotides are TGTGCCATCAGTGGATCGGGCTCGGGAGCTCAGATCTGGGAGACCCAGTACTTC. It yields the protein CAISGSGSGAQIWETQYF.

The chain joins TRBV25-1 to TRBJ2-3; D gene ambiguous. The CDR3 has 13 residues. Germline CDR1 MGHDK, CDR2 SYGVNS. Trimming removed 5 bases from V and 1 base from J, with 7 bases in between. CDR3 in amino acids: CASSHRGTDTQYF. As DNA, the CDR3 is TGTGCCAGCAGTCACCGGGGCACAGATACGCAGTATTTT.

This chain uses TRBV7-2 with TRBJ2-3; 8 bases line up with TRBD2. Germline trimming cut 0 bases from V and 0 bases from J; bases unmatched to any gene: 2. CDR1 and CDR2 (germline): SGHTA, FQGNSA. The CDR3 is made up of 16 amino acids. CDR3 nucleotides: TGTGCCAGCAGCTTAGCTCCTAGCGGGAGCACAGATACGCAGTATTTT. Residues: CASSLAPSGSTDTQYF.

The CDR3 DNA sequence: TGCAGCGTTGACCGGGGGATGAACACCATATATTTT. Protein sequence: CSVDRGMNTIYF. The V and J genes are TRBV29-1 and TRBJ1-3, with D perhaps TRBD1 (5 bases). The CDR3 extends over 12 amino acids. The germline V gene encodes CDR1 SQVTM and CDR2 ANQGSEA. The V end was cut by 3 bases, the J end by 7 bases, with 10 bases between.

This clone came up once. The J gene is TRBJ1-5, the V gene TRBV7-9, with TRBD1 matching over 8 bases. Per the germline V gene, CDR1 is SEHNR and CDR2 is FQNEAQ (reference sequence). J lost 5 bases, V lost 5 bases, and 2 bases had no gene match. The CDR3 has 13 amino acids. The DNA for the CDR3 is TGTGCCAGCAGCCCAGGGGGCCATCAGCCCCAGCATTTT. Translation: CASSPGGHQPQHF.

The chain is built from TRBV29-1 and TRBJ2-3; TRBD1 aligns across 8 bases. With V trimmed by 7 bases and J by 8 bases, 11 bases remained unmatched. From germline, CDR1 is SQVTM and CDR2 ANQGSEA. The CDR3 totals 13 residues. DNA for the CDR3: TGCAGCGGATGGGGACAGGTTACCGTTACGCAGTATTTT. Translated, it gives CSGWGQVTVTQYF.

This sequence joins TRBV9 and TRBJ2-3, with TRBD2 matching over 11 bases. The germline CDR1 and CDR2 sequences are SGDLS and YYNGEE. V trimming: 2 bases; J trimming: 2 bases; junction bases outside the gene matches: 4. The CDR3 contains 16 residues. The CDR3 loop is CASSVTSGEYTDTQYF. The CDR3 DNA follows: TGTGCCAGCAGCGTGACTAGCGGGGAGTACACAGATACGCAGTATTTT.